Following are 27 T cell receptor beta chains from one sample sequenced in a study of blood T cells in healthy people across ages. A second PCR of roughly 7 to 11 cycles used a sample-barcoded 5' primer and a J-beta primer mix. Using its own MiXCR run on the 5' RACE reads, TCRdb lists one record per CDR3 protein. The sample lists around 800,000 distinct CDR3 sequences, about 47% occurring once. Sequencing was performed on blood. Receptors were obtained from a man older than 75 in good health.

This clonotype was counted a few times. The gene calls are TRBV24-1 and TRBJ2-1; perhaps TRBD2 as D (7 bases). The CDR3 sequence is 14 residues long. Germline V CDR1 and CDR2: KGHDR, SFDVKD. Trimming pared 5 bases from V and 7 bases from J, leaving 14 bases between. Here the CDR3 DNA reads TGTGCCACCAGTGTTGGGGGGGCGAATAATGAGCAGTTCTTC. Protein: CATSVGGANNEQFF.

The rearrangement links TRBV5-1 to TRBJ2-1; D gene unclear. Germline V gene sequence: CDR1 SGHRS, CDR2 YFSETQ. This CDR3 is 14 amino acids long. V was trimmed by 1 base and J by 10 bases, leaving 15 bases between them. The DNA of the CDR3 is TGCGCCAGCAGCTTGCAAACAGCATCCTACGAGCAGTTCTTC. This codes for CASSLQTASYEQFF.

The J gene is TRBJ2-1, the V gene TRBV29-1; 10 bases are a match to TRBD2. V lost 3 bases and J lost 12; bases outside the gene matches: 11. This CDR3 spans 14 amino acids. CDR1 is SQVTM, CDR2 ANQGSEA, per germline. The CDR3 region is CSVDLAGVSVGQFF. As DNA, the CDR3 is TGCAGCGTTGATCTAGCGGGAGTATCGGTGGGGCAGTTCTTC.

This chain links TRBV20-1 with TRBJ2-7, with D hard to call. The CDR3 runs 13 residues. CDR1 DFQATT and CDR2 SNEGSKA come from the germline V gene (reference sequence). With 3 bases removed from V and 7 bases from J, the gap between germline ends came to 16 bases. The CDR3: CSASRDGYNEQYF. The CDR3 region has the DNA TGCAGTGCTAGTAGGGATGGGTACAATGAGCAGTACTTC.

The chain recombines TRBV12-3 or TRBV12-4 with TRBJ2-1; 7 nucleotides align to TRBD2. The CDR3 length is 15 residues. Trimming took 1 base from V and 7 from J; bases not matched to a gene: 7. CDR3 DNA sequence: TGTGCCAGCAGTTTAGTTGGCGGGAGTCGGAATGAGCAGTTCTTC. It encodes CASSLVGGSRNEQFF.

The chain is built from TRBV24-1 and TRBJ2-3; D gene ambiguous. The CDR3 is made up of 13 amino acids. The V end was cut by 8 bases, the J end by 4 bases, with 12 bases between. Germline-derived CDR1 and CDR2 are KGHDR and SFDVKD. The CDR3 protein is CATKGPGADTQYF. CDR3 in DNA: TGTGCCACCAAGGGCCCAGGAGCAGATACGCAGTATTTT.

V is TRBV7-2 and J is TRBJ2-7; 7 nucleotides agree with TRBD1. The J call may be in error: the DNA end matches TRBJ2-5 better. CDR3 length: 14 residues. Germline CDR1 reads SGHTA; CDR2 reads FQGNSA. The CDR3 region is CANRPRTGQQTQYF. The DNA for the CDR3 is TGTGCCAACAGACCTAGGACAGGTCAGCAGACCCAGTACTTC.

This clonotype was found a few times. The rearrangement links TRBV20-1 to TRBJ2-7, with 8 bases that match TRBD1. The CDR3 length is 12 residues. V lost 3 bases and J lost 4; bases outside the gene matches: 2. The germline gives CDR1 DFQATT, CDR2 SNEGSKA (reference sequence). In DNA form, the CDR3 reads TGCAGTGCTAGTGGGACAGGTTACGAGCAGTACTTC. Translation gives CSASGTGYEQYF.

This clonotype has just one count. The J gene is TRBJ1-1, the V gene TRBV7-6; 11 bases map to TRBD1. J was trimmed by 5 bases and V by 5 bases; bases with no gene match: 4. CDR1 is SGHVS and CDR2 is FNYEAQ in the germline V gene. This CDR3 spans 14 amino acids. This chain's CDR3 is CASSPGQGETEAFF. CDR3 bases: TGTGCCAGCAGCCCGGGACAGGGGGAGACTGAAGCTTTCTTT.

The genes are TRBV4-3 and TRBJ1-2; maybe TRBD1 (5 bases). The CDR3 sequence is 14 residues long. The V end was cut by 1 base, the J end by 8 bases, with 14 bases between. Germline V gene sequence: CDR1 LGHNA, CDR2 YSLEER. The CDR3 DNA reads TGCGCCAGCAGCCAAGCCCGGGGCCGGTTCGGCTACACCTTC. Its protein product is CASSQARGRFGYTF.

As to this clonotype: This may be a read error: a much more frequent sequence differs by one nucleotide. The chain is built from TRBV7-2 and TRBJ2-5; D may correspond to TRBD1 or TRBD2 (5 bases each). Germline loops: CDR1 SGHTA, CDR2 FQGNSA. The CDR3 loop spans 14 amino acids. In DNA form, the CDR3 reads TGTGTCAGCAGCTTAGATGGGGGAAGGGAGACCCAGTACTTC. Translated, it gives CVSSLDGGRETQYF. Drawing the rest from reference TRBV7-2 and TRBJ2-5, the complete variable domain is GAGVSQSPSNKVTEKGKDVELRCDPISGHTALYWYRQSLGQGLEFLIYFQGNSAPDKSGLPSDRFSAERTGGSVSTLTIQRTQQEDSAVYLCVSSLDGGRETQYFGPGTRLLVL.

The genes are TRBV4-1 and TRBJ2-5, with TRBD1 matching 11 bases. The closer fit of TRBJ2-7 to the DNA end suggests the J call may be wrong. This CDR3 contains 14 residues. Germline V gene data show CDR1 as MGHRA and CDR2 as YSYEKL. CDR3 in amino acids: CASSQRDRGFEQYF. DNA for the CDR3: TGCGCCAGCAGCCAACGGGACAGGGGGTTCGAGCAGTACTTC.

There are a few counts of this clonotype. The rearrangement uses TRBV7-8 and TRBJ1-2; a possible D gene is TRBD1 (6 bases). V was clipped by 3 bases and J by 8 bases, with 22 bases between them. Germline V gene sequence: CDR1 SGHVS, CDR2 FQNEAQ. The CDR3 sequence is 16 residues long. The DNA of the CDR3 is TGTGCCAGCAGCTTTCGGCCCGGCAGGGGCTTGTGGGGCTACACCTTC. It codes for CASSFRPGRGLWGYTF.

This clonotype was counted only a few times. The V call is TRBV12-3 or TRBV12-4, the J call TRBJ1-2; no definite D call. Trimming pared 3 bases from V and 7 bases from J, leaving 9 bases between. The CDR3 sequence is 12 residues long. CDR3 in amino acids: CASSLEATGYTF. The CDR3 bases are TGTGCCAGCAGTTTGGAGGCGACTGGCTACACCTTC.

The chain carries TRBV4-2 and TRBJ2-4; TRBD2 matches at 10 bases. The end of the DNA aligns better with TRBJ2-7, so the J call may be wrong. Per germline, CDR1 LGHNA and CDR2 YNFKEQ. The CDR3 spans 20 residues. The CDR3 reads CASSQEPASGSQNAMNEQYF. The DNA of the CDR3 is TGTGCCAGCAGCCAAGAACCGGCTAGCGGGAGTCAAAATGCGATGAACGAGCAGTACTTC.

The rearrangement joins TRBV7-6 to TRBJ2-3; 7 nucleotides match TRBD2. The CDR3 length is 14 residues. Germline V CDR1 and CDR2: SGHVS, FNYEAQ. V was pared by 5 bases and J by 1 base, with 3 bases of the junction left unmatched. This CDR3 reads CASSRGSGTDTQYF. DNA for the CDR3: TGTGCCAGCAGCCGCGGGAGTGGCACAGATACGCAGTATTTT. The whole variable domain, remainder taken from reference TRBV7-6 and TRBJ2-3, is GAGVSQSPRYKVTKRGQDVALRCDPISGHVSLYWYRQALGQGPEFLTYFNYEAQQDKSGLPNDRFSAERPEGSISTLTIQRTEQRDSAMYRCASSRGSGTDTQYFGPGTRLTVL.

This clonotype turned up a few times. This chain uses TRBV4-3 with TRBJ2-7; D gene uncertain. The CDR3 extends over 13 amino acids. The germline V and J ends were trimmed by 3 bases and 4 bases, with 10 bases remaining between them. CDR1 is LGHNA, CDR2 YSLEER, per germline. CDR3 residues: CASSQYVRYEQYF. The CDR3 nucleotides read TGCGCCAGCAGCCAGTACGTTCGGTACGAGCAGTACTTC.

The V call is TRBV12-3 or TRBV12-4, the J call TRBJ2-2, with D possibly being TRBD1 or TRBD2 (5 bases each). CDR3 length equals 15 residues. The V and J ends lost 8 bases and 0 bases respectively, with 13 bases between them. CDR3 DNA: TGTGCCAGCCACGGGGCGAGTACGAACACCGGGGAGCTGTTTTTT. This sequence encodes CASHGASTNTGELFF.

As concerns this clonotype: One end of the junction fails to match germline, which may point to a read error. The chain joins TRBV12-3 or TRBV12-4 to TRBJ1-6, with D possibly being TRBD1 (5 bases). CDR3 length equals 14 residues. In DNA, the CDR3 is TGTGCCAGTAGCCCGGGCCAGGGTAATTCACCCCCCCACTTT. Protein product: CASSPGQGNSPPHF.

This sequence joins TRBV20-1 and TRBJ2-1; 11 bases line up with TRBD2. With the DNA end fitting TRBJ2-7 better, the J assignment may be wrong. The CDR3 contains 16 residues. In germline, CDR1 is DFQATT, CDR2 SNEGSKA (reference sequence). The CDR3 loop is CSARPGLAGMNNEQYF. The DNA for the CDR3 is TGCAGTGCTAGACCCGGACTAGCGGGCATGAACAATGAGCAGTACTTC.

This CDR3 is CASLPGTVSYEQYF. As DNA, the CDR3 is TGTGCCAGCTTACCCGGGACAGTTTCCTACGAGCAGTACTTC. The chain joins TRBV6-2 or TRBV6-3 to TRBJ2-7, with 7 nucleotides matching TRBD1. Germline V lookup: CDR1 MNHEY, CDR2 SVGEGT. With V trimmed by 8 bases and J by 1 base, 8 bases remained unmatched. This CDR3 region has 14 residues.

Concerning this clonotype itself: The junction shows a germline mismatch at one end, possibly a read error. The chain couples TRBV5-1 to TRBJ2-1, with 9 bases lining up with TRBD1. The germline CDR1 and CDR2 sequences are SGHRS and YFSETQ. The CDR3 runs to 18 residues. This CDR3 reads CASSLEPGTGTYNNGQFF. As DNA, the CDR3 is TGCGCCAGCAGCTTGGAACCCGGGACAGGGACCTACAACAATGGGCAGTTCTTC.

Comment on this clonotype: This clone may be a read error of a much larger clone one base away. The rearrangement links TRBV29-1 to TRBJ2-1, with D perhaps matching TRBD1 (5 bases). V was pared by 7 bases and J by 7 bases, with 11 bases between. Germline V gives CDR1 SQVTM, CDR2 ANQGSEA. This CDR3 spans 11 amino acids. The CDR3 DNA is TGCAGCGGTTTTTCAGGGAATGAGCAGTTCTTC. It yields the protein CSGFSGNEQFF.

This clonotype was seen more than once but under ten times. The chain joins TRBV10-3 to TRBJ1-2; 10 nucleotides match TRBD1. The V gene's germline CDR1 is ENHRY and CDR2 SYGVKD. Trimming cost V 6 bases and J 3 bases; bases outside gene matches: 4. The CDR3 totals 14 residues. As DNA, the CDR3 is TGTGCCATCAGAGCCGGGACAGGGGACTATGGCTACACCTTC. It encodes CAIRAGTGDYGYTF.

This clonotype has just one count. V is TRBV7-2 and J is TRBJ1-1; unclear D gene. The CDR3 sequence is 13 residues long. The germline V and J ends were trimmed by 2 bases and 6 bases, with 10 bases remaining between them. Per germline, CDR1 SGHTA and CDR2 FQGNSA. In DNA, the CDR3 is TGTGCCAGCAGCTTAAAAATGGCCGCTGAAGCTTTCTTT. Its translation: CASSLKMAAEAFF. Supplemented by reference TRBV7-2 and TRBJ1-1, the full variable domain reads GAGVSQSPSNKVTEKGKDVELRCDPISGHTALYWYRQSLGQGLEFLIYFQGNSAPDKSGLPSDRFSAERTGGSVSTLTIQRTQQEDSAVYLCASSLKMAAEAFFGQGTRLTVV.

The chain is built from TRBV6-5 and TRBJ1-2; D might be TRBD1 (6 bases). The CDR3 has 12 residues. V lost 4 bases and J lost 8, with 11 bases in between. CDR1 is MNHEY, CDR2 SVGAGI, per germline. CDR3 residues: CASSFDRRGYTF. CDR3 sequence (DNA): TGTGCCAGCAGTTTCGACAGGAGAGGCTACACCTTC.

This chain joins TRBV20-1 and TRBJ1-4; no clear D gene. Trimming left V 5 bases short and J 8 bases short, with 24 bases between. The germline CDR1 and CDR2 sequences are DFQATT and SNEGSKA (reference sequence). This CDR3 contains 16 residues. This CDR3 is CSASQKVGDAREKLFF. In DNA form, the CDR3 reads TGCAGTGCTTCTCAAAAAGTGGGAGACGCAAGGGAAAAACTGTTTTTT.